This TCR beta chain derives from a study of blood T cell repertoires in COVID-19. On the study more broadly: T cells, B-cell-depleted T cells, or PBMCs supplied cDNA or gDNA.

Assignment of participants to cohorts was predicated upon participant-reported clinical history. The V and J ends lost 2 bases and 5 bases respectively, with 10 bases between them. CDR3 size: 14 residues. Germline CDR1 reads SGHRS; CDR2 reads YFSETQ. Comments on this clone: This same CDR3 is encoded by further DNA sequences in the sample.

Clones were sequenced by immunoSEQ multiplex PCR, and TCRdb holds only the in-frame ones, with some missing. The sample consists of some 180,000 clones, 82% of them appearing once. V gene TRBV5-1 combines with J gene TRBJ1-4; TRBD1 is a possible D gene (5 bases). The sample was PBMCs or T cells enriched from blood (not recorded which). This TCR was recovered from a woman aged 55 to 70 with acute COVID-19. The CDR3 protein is CASSFGGSNEKLFF. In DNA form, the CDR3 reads TGCGCCAGCAGCTTCGGGGGGTCCAATGAAAAACTGTTTTTT. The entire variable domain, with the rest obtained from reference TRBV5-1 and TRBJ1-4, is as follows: KAGVTQTPRYLIKTRGQQVTLSCSPISGHRSVSWYQQTPGQGLQFLFEYFSETQRNKGNFPGRFSGRQFSNSRSEMNVSTLELGDSALYLCASSFGGSNEKLFFGSGTQLSVL.